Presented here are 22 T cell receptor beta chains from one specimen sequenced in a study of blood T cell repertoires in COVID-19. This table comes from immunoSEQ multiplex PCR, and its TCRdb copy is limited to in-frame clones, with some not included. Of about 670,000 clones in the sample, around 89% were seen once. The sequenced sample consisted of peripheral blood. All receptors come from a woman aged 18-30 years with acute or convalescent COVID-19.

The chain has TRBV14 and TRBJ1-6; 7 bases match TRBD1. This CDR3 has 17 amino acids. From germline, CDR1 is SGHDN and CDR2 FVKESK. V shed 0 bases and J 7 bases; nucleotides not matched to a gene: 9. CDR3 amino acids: CASSQDIRGVKNSPLHF. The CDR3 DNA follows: TGTGCCAGCAGCCAAGATATCAGGGGGGTGAAAAATTCACCCCTCCACTTT.

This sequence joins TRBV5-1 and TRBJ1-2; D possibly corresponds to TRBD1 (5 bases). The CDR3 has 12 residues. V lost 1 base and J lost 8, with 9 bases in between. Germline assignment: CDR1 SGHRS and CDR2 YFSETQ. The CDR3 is CASSLQSGGYTF. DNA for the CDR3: TGCGCCAGCAGCTTGCAGTCAGGGGGCTACACCTTC. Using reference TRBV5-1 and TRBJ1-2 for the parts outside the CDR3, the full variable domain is KAGVTQTPRYLIKTRGQQVTLSCSPISGHRSVSWYQQTPGQGLQFLFEYFSETQRNKGNFPGRFSGRQFSNSRSEMNVSTLELGDSALYLCASSLQSGGYTFGSGTRLTVV.

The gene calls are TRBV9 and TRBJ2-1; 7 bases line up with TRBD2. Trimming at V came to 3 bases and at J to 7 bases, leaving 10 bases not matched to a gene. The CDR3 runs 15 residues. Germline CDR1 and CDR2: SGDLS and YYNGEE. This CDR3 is CASSANLAGRNEQFF. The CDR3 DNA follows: TGTGCCAGCAGCGCCAATTTAGCGGGTAGGAATGAGCAGTTCTTC.

CDR3 protein: CASSLRFATNEKLFF. DNA of the CDR3: TGTGCCAGCAGTTTGAGGTTTGCAACTAATGAAAAACTGTTTTTT. The V call is TRBV27, the J call TRBJ1-4; the D is unclear. CDR1 is MNHEY and CDR2 is SMNVEV in the germline V gene (reference sequence). The CDR3 totals 15 residues. V lost 3 bases and J 0 bases, leaving 8 bases between the germline ends.

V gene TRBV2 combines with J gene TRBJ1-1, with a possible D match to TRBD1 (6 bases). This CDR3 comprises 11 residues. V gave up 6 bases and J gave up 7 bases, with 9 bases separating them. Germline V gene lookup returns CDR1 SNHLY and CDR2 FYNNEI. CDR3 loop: CASSRQVEAFF. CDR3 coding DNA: TGTGCCAGCAGCCGACAGGTTGAAGCTTTCTTT.

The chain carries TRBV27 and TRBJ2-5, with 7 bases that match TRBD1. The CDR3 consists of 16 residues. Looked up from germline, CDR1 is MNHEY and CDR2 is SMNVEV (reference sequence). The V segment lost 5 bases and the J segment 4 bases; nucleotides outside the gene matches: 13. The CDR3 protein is CASSPRQGNWVETQYF. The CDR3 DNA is TGTGCCAGCAGTCCTAGACAGGGTAATTGGGTAGAGACCCAGTACTTC.

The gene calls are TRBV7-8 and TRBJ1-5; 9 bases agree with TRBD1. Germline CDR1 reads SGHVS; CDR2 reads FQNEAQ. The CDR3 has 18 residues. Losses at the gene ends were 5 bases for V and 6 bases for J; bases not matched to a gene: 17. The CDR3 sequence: CASSVRDRDPGRRQPQHF. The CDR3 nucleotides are TGTGCCAGCAGCGTCCGGGACAGGGACCCTGGACGACGTCAGCCCCAGCATTTT.

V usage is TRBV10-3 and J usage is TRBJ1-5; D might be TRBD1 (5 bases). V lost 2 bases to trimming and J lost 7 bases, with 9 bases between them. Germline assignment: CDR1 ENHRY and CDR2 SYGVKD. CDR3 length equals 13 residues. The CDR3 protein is CAISEGGFQPQHF. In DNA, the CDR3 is TGTGCCATCAGTGAGGGGGGGTTCCAGCCCCAGCATTTT.

The CDR3 protein is CASSIGQSSYNEQFF. The CDR3 DNA reads as TGTGCCAGTAGTATAGGACAGAGCTCCTACAATGAGCAGTTCTTC. The rearrangement uses TRBV19 and TRBJ2-1; D is perhaps TRBD1 (5 bases). The CDR3 has 15 amino acids. Germline V gene data show CDR1 as LNHDA and CDR2 as SQIVND (reference sequence). V lost 1 base and J 0 bases, leaving 7 bases between the germline ends.

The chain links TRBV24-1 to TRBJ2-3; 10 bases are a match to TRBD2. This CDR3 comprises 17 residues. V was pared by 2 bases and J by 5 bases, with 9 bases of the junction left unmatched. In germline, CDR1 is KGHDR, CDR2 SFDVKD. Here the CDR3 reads CATSDSERGGGGDTQYF. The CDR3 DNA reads TGTGCCACCAGTGATTCAGAGCGGGGGGGAGGAGGAGATACGCAGTATTTT.

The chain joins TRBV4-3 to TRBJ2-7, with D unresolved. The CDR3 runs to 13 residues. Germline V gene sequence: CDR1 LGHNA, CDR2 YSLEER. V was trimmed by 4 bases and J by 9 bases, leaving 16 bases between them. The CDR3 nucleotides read TGCGCCAGCAGCCCGAGCATCAGGTTACTGCAGTACTTC. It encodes CASSPSIRLLQYF.

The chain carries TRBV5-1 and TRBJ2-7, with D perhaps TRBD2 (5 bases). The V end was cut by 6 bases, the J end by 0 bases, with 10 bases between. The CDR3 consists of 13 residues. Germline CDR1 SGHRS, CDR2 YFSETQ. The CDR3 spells CASIPADSYEQYF. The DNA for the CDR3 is TGCGCCAGCATCCCAGCGGACTCCTACGAGCAGTACTTC.

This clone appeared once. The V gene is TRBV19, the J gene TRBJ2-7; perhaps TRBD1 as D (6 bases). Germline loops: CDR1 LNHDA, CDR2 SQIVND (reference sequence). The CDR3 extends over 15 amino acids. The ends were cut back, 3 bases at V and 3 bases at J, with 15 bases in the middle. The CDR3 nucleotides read TGTGCCAGTAGTATCCCTGGGGACATAAACTACGAGCAGTACTTC. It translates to CASSIPGDINYEQYF.

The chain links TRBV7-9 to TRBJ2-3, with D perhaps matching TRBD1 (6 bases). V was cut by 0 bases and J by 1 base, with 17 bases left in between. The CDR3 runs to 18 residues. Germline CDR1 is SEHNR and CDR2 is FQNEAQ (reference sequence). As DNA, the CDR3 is TGTGCCAGCAGCTTAGCGTTGGGAAGACAGGTGGGCACAGATACGCAGTATTTT. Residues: CASSLALGRQVGTDTQYF.

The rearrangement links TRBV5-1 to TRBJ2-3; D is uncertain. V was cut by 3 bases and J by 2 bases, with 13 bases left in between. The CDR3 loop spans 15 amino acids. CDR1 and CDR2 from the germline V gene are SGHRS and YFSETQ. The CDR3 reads CASSSTRTDTDTQYF. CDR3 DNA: TGCGCCAGCAGCTCCACTCGCACCGACACAGATACGCAGTATTTT.

The CDR3 DNA reads TGTGCCACCAGCATCGTTACAGGGAATTCACCCCTCCACTTT. It yields the protein CATSIVTGNSPLHF. The gene calls are TRBV15 and TRBJ1-6; weak D call: TRBD1 (6 bases). Trimming took off 4 bases at V and 7 bases at J, with 11 bases between the two ends. Per germline, CDR1 LNHNV and CDR2 YYDKDF (reference sequence). This CDR3 is built from 14 residues.

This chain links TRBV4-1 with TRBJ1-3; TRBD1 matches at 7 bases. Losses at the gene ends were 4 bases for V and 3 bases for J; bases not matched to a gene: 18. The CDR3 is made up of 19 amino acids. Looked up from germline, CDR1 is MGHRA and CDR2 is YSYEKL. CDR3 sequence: CASSPGRGQNLPRGNTIYF. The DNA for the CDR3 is TGCGCCAGCAGCCCCGGGAGGGGACAGAACCTTCCCCGTGGAAACACCATATATTTT.

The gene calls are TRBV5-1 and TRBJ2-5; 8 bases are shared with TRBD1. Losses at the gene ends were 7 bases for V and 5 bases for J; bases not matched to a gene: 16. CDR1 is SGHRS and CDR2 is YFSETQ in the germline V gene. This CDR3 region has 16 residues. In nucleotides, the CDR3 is TGCGCCAGCGGAAGAGGCCCGGAGACAGGGGCGGAGACCCAGTACTTC. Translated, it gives CASGRGPETGAETQYF.

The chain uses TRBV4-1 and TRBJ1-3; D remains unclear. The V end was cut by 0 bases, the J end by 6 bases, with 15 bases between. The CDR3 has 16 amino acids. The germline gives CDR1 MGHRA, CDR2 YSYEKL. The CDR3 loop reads CASSQDWRSLKNTIYF. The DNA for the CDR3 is TGCGCCAGCAGCCAAGATTGGCGGTCCCTGAAAAACACCATATATTTT.

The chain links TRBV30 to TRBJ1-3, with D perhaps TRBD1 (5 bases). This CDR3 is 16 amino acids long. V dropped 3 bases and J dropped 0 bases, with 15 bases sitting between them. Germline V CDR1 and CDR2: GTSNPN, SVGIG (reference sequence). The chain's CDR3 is CAWRRWGGNSGNTIYF. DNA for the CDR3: TGTGCCTGGAGGCGGTGGGGGGGAAACTCTGGAAACACCATATATTTT.

For the CDR3, the DNA is TGTGCCAGCAGCCCGGTGTTGGGGGCAGGGTACAATGAGCAGTTCTTC. This codes for CASSPVLGAGYNEQFF. The rearrangement uses TRBV3-1 (or the pseudogene TRBV3-2) and TRBJ2-1; a possible D gene is TRBD1 (6 bases). The CDR3 is 16 residues long. CDR1 LGHDT and CDR2 YNNKEL come from the germline V gene (reference sequence). Trimming took 4 bases from V and 4 from J, leaving 17 bases between them.

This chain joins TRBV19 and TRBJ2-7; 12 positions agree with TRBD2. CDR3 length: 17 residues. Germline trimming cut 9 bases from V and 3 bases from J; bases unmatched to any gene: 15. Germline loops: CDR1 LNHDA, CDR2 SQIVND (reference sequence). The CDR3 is CASPLTSGGPISYEQYF. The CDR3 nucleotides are TGTGCCAGCCCTCTAACTAGCGGGGGGCCAATTAGCTACGAGCAGTACTTC. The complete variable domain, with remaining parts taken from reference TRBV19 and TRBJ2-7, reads DGGITQSPKYLFRKEGQNVTLSCEQNLNHDAMYWYRQDPGQGLRLIYYSQIVNDFQKGDIAEGYSVSREKKESFPLTVTSAQKNPTAFYLCASPLTSGGPISYEQYFGPGTRLTVT.